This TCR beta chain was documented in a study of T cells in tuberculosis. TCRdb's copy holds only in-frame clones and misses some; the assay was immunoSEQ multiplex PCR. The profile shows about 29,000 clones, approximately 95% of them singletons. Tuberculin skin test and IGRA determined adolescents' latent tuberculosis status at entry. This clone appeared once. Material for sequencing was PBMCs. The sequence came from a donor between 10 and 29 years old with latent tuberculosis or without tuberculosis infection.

CDR3 residues: CASSPGTISSYEQYF. The CDR3 DNA is TGTGCCAGCTCACCAGGGACTATTAGCTCCTACGAGCAGTACTTC. J is TRBJ2-7 and V is TRBV18, with 7 bases aligning to TRBD2. The CDR3 has 15 amino acids. The V segment lost 2 bases and the J segment 0 bases; nucleotides outside the gene matches: 4. Germline values: CDR1 KGHSH, CDR2 LQKENI. Supplemented by reference TRBV18 and TRBJ2-7, the full variable domain reads NAGVMQNPRHLVRRRGQEARLRCSPMKGHSHVYWYRQLPEEGLKFMVYLQKENIIDESGMPKERFSAEFPKEGPSILRIQQVVRGDSAAYFCASSPGTISSYEQYFGPGTRLTVT.